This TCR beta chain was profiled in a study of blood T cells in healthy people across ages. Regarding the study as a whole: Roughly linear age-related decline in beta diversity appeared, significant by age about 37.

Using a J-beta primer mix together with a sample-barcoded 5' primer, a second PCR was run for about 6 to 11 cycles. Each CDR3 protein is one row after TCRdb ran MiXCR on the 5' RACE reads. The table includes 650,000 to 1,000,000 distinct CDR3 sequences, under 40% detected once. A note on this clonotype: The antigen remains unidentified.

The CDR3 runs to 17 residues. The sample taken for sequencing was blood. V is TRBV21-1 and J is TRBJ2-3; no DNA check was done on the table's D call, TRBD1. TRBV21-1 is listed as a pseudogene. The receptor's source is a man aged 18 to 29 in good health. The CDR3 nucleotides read TGTGCCAGCAGGTATAGGGGGCGCCCGCTCCGTTTTGATATGCAGTATTTT. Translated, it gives CASRYRGRPLRFDMQYF.